This entry lists 9 T cell receptor beta chains sequenced from one sample in a study of T-cell reconstitution after alpha-beta-depleted transplantation in children (dated by TCRdb to between 2015 and 2016). In the paper's terms, the treatment or condition label means: allogeneic hematopoietic cell transplantation with graft depleted of TCRalphabeta T cells and CD19 B cells. Library preparation employed PCR. TCRdb lists the instrument as Illumina HiSeq 2500. Molecular barcoding was employed in the preparation of TCR libraries, with unique molecular identifiers being used to normalize TCRbeta repertoire quantification. TCRdb reprocessing: public reads trimmed at Q25 with fastp, clones called with MiXCR, in-frame beta chains kept. Rows with one shared CDR3 protein collapse into an entry with the most common genes and DNA. The sample yields about 590,000 distinct CDR3 sequences; approximately 13% were counted once. The ten largest make up about 2.2% of the sample.

The sample here was PBMCs, mostly from graft donor cells, taken 360 days after TCRalphabeta/CD19-depleted stem cell transplant. These receptors came from a male patient younger than 18 who had a stem cell transplant for acute myeloid leukemia, so the T cells may come from the graft donor.

The chain couples TRBV6-2 or TRBV6-3 to TRBJ2-3; TRBD2 might be the D (6 bases). Trimming removed 8 bases at V and 4 bases at J, with 19 bases between. The germline CDR1 and CDR2 sequences are MNHEY and SVGEGT. This CDR3 contains 15 residues. The CDR3 sequence is CASGGTGTLADTQYF. CDR3 nucleotides: TGTGCCAGCGGCGGGACGGGGACTTTAGCAGATACGCAGTATTTT.

This clonotype has just a few counts. The J gene is TRBJ2-1, the V gene TRBV6-5; 10 positions agree with TRBD2. CDR1 and CDR2 from the germline V gene are MNHEY and SVGAGI. Trimming removed 1 base from V and 3 bases from J; junction bases left unmatched: 3. The CDR3 is made up of 16 amino acids. CDR3 DNA sequence: TGTGCCAGCAGTTACTTTAGCGGGAGGCTCTACAATGAGCAGTTCTTC. Translation: CASSYFSGRLYNEQFF.

This rearrangement joins TRBV15 to TRBJ2-7; D uncertain. This CDR3 spans 15 amino acids. V was clipped by 4 bases and J by 3 bases, with 16 bases between them. Germline assignment: CDR1 LNHNV and CDR2 YYDKDF (reference sequence). The CDR3 DNA sequence: TGTGCCACCAGCACCTCCGACCCTCCCAACTACGAGCAGTACTTC. It yields the protein CATSTSDPPNYEQYF. The entire variable domain, with the rest obtained from reference TRBV15 and TRBJ2-7, is as follows: DAMVIQNPRYQVTQFGKPVTLSCSQTLNHNVMYWYQQKSSQAPKLLFHYYDKDFNNEADTPDNFQSRRPNTSFCFLDIRSPGLGDTAMYLCATSTSDPPNYEQYFGPGTRLTVT.

The rearrangement uses TRBV7-9 and TRBJ2-5, with 8 bases lining up with TRBD1. The germline V gene has CDR1 SEHNR and CDR2 FQNEAQ (reference sequence). V lost 3 bases, J lost 4 bases, and 7 bases stayed unmatched. This CDR3 contains 15 residues. This CDR3 reads CASSLDREIGETQYF. CDR3 in DNA: TGTGCCAGCAGCTTGGACAGGGAGATAGGAGAGACCCAGTACTTC.

The chain uses TRBV10-3 and TRBJ2-7, with D perhaps TRBD2 (6 bases). The V end lost 2 bases, the J end lost 3 bases, and 20 bases lay between the germline ends. CDR3 length: 17 amino acids. The germline V gene encodes CDR1 ENHRY and CDR2 SYGVKD. CDR3 nucleotide sequence: TGTGCCATCAGTGAGCTCGGGAGACGGGACCGAATCTACGAGCAGTACTTC. It is translated as CAISELGRRDRIYEQYF.

This clonotype has just a few counts. The rearrangement uses TRBV6-2 or TRBV6-3 and TRBJ2-6; 14 bases are a match to TRBD2. The V gene's germline CDR1 is MNHEY and CDR2 SVGEGT. The CDR3 length is 20 residues. V was clipped by 2 bases and J by 0 bases; unmatched bases: 6. Written as DNA, the CDR3 is TGTGCCAGCAGTTACCTGGGACTAGCGGGAGTCTACTCTGGGGCCAACGTCCTGACTTTC. It is translated as CASSYLGLAGVYSGANVLTF.

For this clonotype: At one end the junction does not follow the germline gene, possibly because of a read error. The CDR3 protein is CASTLGSEQFF. The DNA for the CDR3 is TGTGCCAGCACCTTAGGTTCTGAGCAGTTCTTC. The V gene is TRBV7-9, the J gene TRBJ2-1; D unresolved. Germline assignment: CDR1 SEHNR and CDR2 FQNEAQ (reference sequence). The CDR3 sequence is 11 residues long.

The J gene is TRBJ2-2, the V gene TRBV29-1, with 13 bases matching TRBD2. The CDR3 totals 16 residues. V dropped 2 bases and J dropped 8; count of bases not matched to a gene: 8. Germline lookup yields CDR1 SQVTM and CDR2 ANQGSEA. The CDR3 DNA reads TGCAGCGTTGAAACTAGCGGGAGGGCCCTTGGTGGGGAGCTGTTTTTT. Protein: CSVETSGRALGGELFF.

The DNA for the CDR3 is TGTGCCACCAGTGATCTTGGAAACACCATATATTTT. As protein: CATSDLGNTIYF. The V and J genes are TRBV24-1 and TRBJ1-3; D is ambiguous. Germline V lookup: CDR1 KGHDR, CDR2 SFDVKD. The CDR3 is 12 amino acids. The V end was cut by 3 bases, the J end by 3 bases, with 2 bases between.